A selection of T cell receptor beta chains follows, all from one sample in a study of shared clonotypes between healthy human individuals. Only in-frame clones appear in the TCRdb table, and some are missing; sequencing was by immunoSEQ multiplex PCR. The sample carries about 2 million clones, roughly 96% recorded once. The sequencing input was naive CD4+ T cells sorted from blood. The receptors derive from a man aged 18 to 29 in good health. The CDR3 runs from the conserved cysteine through the conserved F or W. A D gene is named only where the DNA matches it firmly. Clone sizes are given selectively: once, few, many, or a class where the clone is expanded.

-,TRBV5-1,TRBJ2-3,-,TGCGCCAGCAGCTTGGAAGGTGGAAGGTTTTCGGCAGATACGCAGTATTTT,CASSLEGGRFSADTQYF
-,TRBV6-5,TRBJ1-2,-,TGTGCCAGCAGTTCCGACCAACAGGGACATGGCTACACCTTC,CASSSDQQGHGYTF
-,TRBV5-5,TRBJ1-1,-,TGTGCCAGCAGCAGGGAAGTGTGGAGTGAAGCTTTCTTT,CASSREVWSEAFF
-,TRBV6-5,TRBJ2-7,TRBD1,TGTGCCAGCAGTTCAACAGGGGCCACCTACGAGCAGTACTTC,CASSSTGATYEQYF
-,TRBV28,TRBJ2-7,TRBD1,TGTGCCACCCTATGGGACAGCTCCTCCTACGAGCAGTACTTC,CATLWDSSSYEQYF
-,TRBV5-1,TRBJ2-5,-,TGCGCCAGCAGCTTGGAGGGCCCGCGGGAGACCCAGTACTTC,CASSLEGPRETQYF
-,TRBV5-6,TRBJ2-1,TRBD2,TGTGCCAGCAGCGGCGGTAGCGGGGGTAAGGGCAATGAGCAGTTCTTC,CASSGGSGGKGNEQFF
-,TRBV29-1,TRBJ2-4,-,TGCAGCGCTACGGCAGATGTAATTCAGTACTTC,CSATADVIQYF
-,TRBV11-2,TRBJ2-1,-,TGTGCCAGCAGCCCCTATTTACGGGCAGCCTACAATGAGCAGTTCTTC,CASSPYLRAAYNEQFF
once,TRBV7-9,TRBJ2-5,-,TGTGCCAGCAGCTTATCAGGGGCAGAGACCCAGTACTTC,CASSLSGAETQYF
-,TRBV5-6,TRBJ1-1,-,TGTGCCAGCAGCTTGAAGGGGTTGGGAACTGAAGCTTTCTTT,CASSLKGLGTEAFF
-,TRBV6-1,TRBJ2-7,TRBD1,TGTGCCAGCAGTGAAGCAAGGACAGGGTCCTACGAGCAGTACTTC,CASSEARTGSYEQYF
-,TRBV10-1,TRBJ2-1,-,TGCGCCAGCAGTGAAATGGCTGCTTTCAATGAGCAGTTCTTC,CASSEMAAFNEQFF
-,TRBV2,TRBJ1-5,-,TGTGCCAGCAGTGGGGTCTATACCAATCAGCCCCAGCATTTT,CASSGVYTNQPQHF
-,TRBV6-6,TRBJ2-5,-,TGTGCCAGCAGTATGGCCAGTATGGGGGAGACCCAGTACTTC,CASSMASMGETQYF
-,TRBV4-3,TRBJ2-1,-,TGCGCCAGCAGCCAAGGGGGCCACGACAATGAGCAGTTCTTC,CASSQGGHDNEQFF
-,TRBV2,TRBJ1-2,-,TGTGCCAGCAGTGACCAAAGATTCACGGTATTATATGGCTACACCTTC,CASSDQRFTVLYGYTF
-,TRBV7-9,TRBJ2-1,-,TGTGCCAGCAGTCCCCCGGGGATGGCAGGCTCCTACAATGAGCAGTTCTTC,CASSPPGMAGSYNEQFF
-,TRBV9,TRBJ1-2,-,TGTGCCAGCAGCGTAGCTGGGAGAGGGGCTTATGGCTACACCTTC,CASSVAGRGAYGYTF
-,TRBV11-2,TRBJ2-7,-,TGTGCCAGCAGCTTAGATCCGGCCAGTTCCTACGAGCAGTACTTC,CASSLDPASSYEQYF
-,TRBV18,TRBJ2-3,-,TGTGCCAGCTCACCGGTCCTGCACACAGATACGCAGTATTTT,CASSPVLHTDTQYF
-,TRBV14,TRBJ2-3,-,TGTGCCAGCAGCCAACGAGGGGAGCTTCGCACAGATACGCAGTATTTT,CASSQRGELRTDTQYF
-,TRBV6-6,TRBJ1-1,-,TGTGCCAGCATTAAGAAACAGGGTTGGGTGAACACTGAAGCTTTCTTT,CASIKKQGWVNTEAFF
-,TRBV6-5,TRBJ2-2,-,TGTGCCAGCAGTTTTAGAGGGGCGAGTACCGGGGAGCTGTTTTTT,CASSFRGASTGELFF
-,TRBV18,TRBJ2-3,-,TGTGCCAGCTCACCACCATTCAGGGGAGAGGGCCCAGATACGCAGTATTTT,CASSPPFRGEGPDTQYF
-,TRBV5-1,TRBJ1-6,-,TGCGCCAGCAGCTTGGGTAGGAGGGATTCACCCCTCCACTTT,CASSLGRRDSPLHF
-,TRBV5-4,TRBJ2-1,TRBD1,TGTGCCAGCAAATCCGGGACAGGGCTCTACAATGAGCAGTTCTTC,CASKSGTGLYNEQFF
-,TRBV2,TRBJ1-1,-,TGTGCCAGCAGTGCGATCACATATGAAGCTTTCTTT,CASSAITYEAFF
-,TRBV11-1,TRBJ1-1,-,TGTGCCAGCAGCTTAGCGCTCACCGGGGAGATCATGAACACTGAAGCTTTCTTT,CASSLALTGEIMNTEAFF
-,TRBV10-2,TRBJ2-7,TRBD1,TGCGCCAGCAGCGACAGGGGGCAACCTCCCTACGAGCAGTACTTC,CASSDRGQPPYEQYF
-,TRBV10-3,TRBJ1-6,-,TGTGCCATCAGTGAGGACGGGATCCTTAATTCACCCCTCCACTTT,CAISEDGILNSPLHF
-,TRBV19,TRBJ1-1,-,TGTGCCAGCCGCTTGGGACGGCTTATGGATGAAGCTTTCTTT,CASRLGRLMDEAFF
-,TRBV4-1,TRBJ1-3,-,TGCGCCAGCAGCCAAGATCGCGGCCTAATCTCTGGAAACACCATATATTTT,CASSQDRGLISGNTIYF
-,TRBV11-3,TRBJ2-3,-,TGTGCCAGCAAGGAGGGGTCGGGCACAGATACGCAGTATTTT,CASKEGSGTDTQYF
-,TRBV28,TRBJ2-7,-,TGTGCCAGCAGTGCGCCCTCCAAGGGGGGCTCCTACGAGCAGTACTTC,CASSAPSKGGSYEQYF
-,TRBV5-4,TRBJ2-3,-,TGTGCCAGCAGCTTGAAATACAATGCAGATACGCAGTATTTT,CASSLKYNADTQYF
-,TRBV5-1,TRBJ1-4,TRBD1,TGCGCCAGCAGCTTGGAGGGGGCTGGTTATGAAAAACTGTTTTTT,CASSLEGAGYEKLFF
-,TRBV6-5,TRBJ2-7,TRBD2,TGTGCCAGCAGTTACCTTAGCGGGGGGCAGTACGAGCAGTACTTC,CASSYLSGGQYEQYF
once,TRBV5-1,TRBJ2-2,TRBD1,TGCGCCAGCAGCTTGACTTACAGGGGGCAGCTGTTTTTT,CASSLTYRGQLFF
-,TRBV11-2,TRBJ2-1,TRBD1,TGTGCCAGCAGCTTAGGTGACAGGGCCTACAATGAGCAGTTCTTC,CASSLGDRAYNEQFF
-,TRBV29-1,TRBJ1-2,-,TGCAGCGTTGAAGGAGGTAGCCACCTCTATGGCTACACCTTC,CSVEGGSHLYGYTF
-,TRBV7-2,TRBJ2-2,-,TGTGCCAGCAGCTTAGCGGCAGAACTCACCGGGGAGCTGTTTTTT,CASSLAAELTGELFF